The 16 T cell receptor beta chains below all came from one sample that was sequenced in a study of molecular identifiers for immune sequencing clone quantification. Via MiXCR, TCRdb re-called the PCR reads, giving one row per CDR3 protein. The data hold about 9,800 distinct CDR3 sequences, with 19% observed a single time. The sample consisted of naive CD8+ T cells from blood, with Jurkat cell RNA spiked in. The sample's subset: FACS-sorted CD8+CD4-CCR7+CD45RA+ naive T cells. Source of these receptors: a human donor in good health. Some libraries in this study had Jurkat cell RNA spiked in.

This clonotype is medium-sized (0.01 to 0.1%) by share. V gene TRBV30 combines with J gene TRBJ2-3, with 8 nucleotides matching TRBD2. Germline lookup yields CDR1 GTSNPN and CDR2 SVGIG (reference sequence). The CDR3 is made up of 15 amino acids. After removal of 0 bases from V and 5 bases from J, the junction contained 7 bases not matched to a gene. CDR3 in amino acids: CAWSVWAAGGDTQYF. The CDR3 bases are TGTGCCTGGAGTGTATGGGCCGCGGGAGGAGATACGCAGTATTTT.

Turning to this clonotype: This may come from a read error, since a much larger clone is one base off. The CDR3 sequence: CASSRMEIQYF. The DNA for the CDR3 is TGTGCCAGCAGCCGAATGGAGATCCAGTACTTC. The chain employs TRBV11-2 and TRBJ2-5; no definite D call. This CDR3 spans 11 amino acids. CDR1 and CDR2 (germline): SGHAT, FQNNGV.

This clonotype was seen a single time. A much larger clone sits a single nucleotide away, making a read error possible. A read error is likely, as this CDR3 ends without the conserved phenylalanine or tryptophan. The CDR3 DNA reads TGCGCCAGCACGGGATTTGACTACAATGAGCAGTTCGTC. Protein product: CASTGFDYNEQFV. The chain joins TRBV10-2 to TRBJ2-1; possibly TRBD2 for D (5 bases). Germline V gene data show CDR1 as WSHSY and CDR2 as SAAADI. V was pared by 7 bases and J by 3 bases, with 10 bases between. This CDR3 region has 13 residues.

Concerning this clonotype itself: A read error may produce the germline difference seen at one junction end. The rearrangement links TRBV7-8 to TRBJ2-4; TRBD1 aligns across 7 bases. The germline V gene encodes CDR1 SGHVS and CDR2 FQNEAQ. The CDR3 runs to 16 residues. The CDR3 loop is CASKIPGTGVKNIQYF. The CDR3 bases are TGCGCCAGCAAGATCCCAGGCACAGGGGTCAAAAACATTCAGTACTTC.

This clonotype qualifies as medium-sized. The rearrangement joins TRBV13 to TRBJ1-2; D unresolved. V lost 1 base and J lost 4, with 13 bases in between. Germline V lookup: CDR1 PRHDT, CDR2 FYEKMQ (reference sequence). The CDR3 covers 15 residues. The CDR3 sequence is CASSLEEDLVYGYTF. The CDR3 DNA reads as TGTGCCAGCAGCTTAGAAGAGGATTTGGTCTATGGCTACACCTTC.

Within the sample, this clonotype is medium-sized. V usage is TRBV7-6 and J usage is TRBJ2-6; D is unresolved. This CDR3 is 15 amino acids long. The germline V gene encodes CDR1 SGHVS and CDR2 FNYEAQ. V lost 0 bases and J 1 base, leaving 4 bases between the germline ends. CDR3 residues: CASSLAGSGANVLTF. CDR3 DNA sequence: TGTGCCAGCAGCTTAGCGGGGTCTGGGGCCAACGTCCTGACTTTC.

This clonotype is medium-sized (0.01 to 0.1%). The CDR3 is CASSQDYDRYTGELFF. The CDR3 DNA reads as TGCGCCAGCAGCCAAGATTACGATCGCTACACCGGGGAGCTGTTTTTT. The rearrangement joins TRBV4-3 to TRBJ2-2; D uncertain. This CDR3 spans 16 amino acids. V was trimmed by 0 bases and J by 3 bases, leaving 11 bases between them. From germline, CDR1 is LGHNA and CDR2 YSLEER.

This clonotype is labeled medium-sized (0.01 to 0.1%). This sequence joins TRBV20-1 and TRBJ2-3; 11 bases line up with TRBD2. The germline CDR1 and CDR2 sequences are DFQATT and SNEGSKA (reference sequence). Germline trimming cut 2 bases from V and 1 base from J; bases unmatched to any gene: 8. CDR3 size: 17 residues. This CDR3 is CSARSGLAGTRTDTQYF. CDR3 DNA: TGCAGTGCTAGAAGCGGACTAGCGGGCACCCGCACAGATACGCAGTATTTT.

With regard to this clonotype: A single base separates this from a much larger clone, so it may be a read error. The chain recombines TRBV28 with TRBJ2-2; 10 positions agree with TRBD1. Per the germline V gene, CDR1 is MDHEN and CDR2 is SYDVKM. This CDR3 has 16 residues. The CDR3 spells CVSSRDRGLGTGELFF. CDR3 sequence (DNA): TGTGTCAGCAGCCGTGACAGGGGGCTGGGCACCGGGGAGCTGTTTTTT. The full variable domain, in which reference TRBV28 and TRBJ2-2 provide the parts outside the CDR3, is DVKVTQSSRYLVKRTGEKVFLECVQDMDHENMFWYRQDPGLGLRLIYFSYDVKMKEKGDIPEGYSVSREKKERFSLILESASTNQTSMYLCVSSRDRGLGTGELFFGEGSRLTVL.

In this sample, this clonotype turned up many times. The CDR3 here is CASSQDPPGGLTDTQYF. The CDR3 DNA reads TGTGCCAGCAGCCAAGATCCCCCGGGGGGTCTTACAGATACGCAGTATTTT. The chain is built from TRBV3-1 and TRBJ2-3, with 7 positions matching TRBD2. Germline loops: CDR1 LGHDT, CDR2 YNNKEL (reference sequence). Trimming took 0 bases from V and 3 from J; bases not matched to a gene: 9. The CDR3 spans 17 residues.

This clonotype was found many times. The gene calls are TRBV12-3 or TRBV12-4 and TRBJ2-7; D remains unclear. CDR3 length: 12 amino acids. Trimming removed 3 bases from V and 4 bases from J, with 7 bases in between. The CDR3 DNA follows: TGTGCCAGCAGTTTCGGCGCATACGAGCAGTACTTC. Its translation: CASSFGAYEQYF.

This clonotype was seen repeatedly, ten times or more. The rearrangement uses TRBV5-4 and TRBJ2-1, with a possible D match to TRBD1 (6 bases). The CDR3 is 12 residues long. CDR1 and CDR2 from the germline V gene are SGHNT and YYREEE (reference sequence). The ends were cut back, 0 bases at V and 15 bases at J, with 13 bases in the middle. The CDR3 DNA sequence: TGTGCCAGCAGCTTGGGACAGGTAGAGATGTTCTTC. Translation: CASSLGQVEMFF.

Ten or more counts support this clonotype. V usage is TRBV19 and J usage is TRBJ2-7; D perhaps matches TRBD1 (5 bases). This CDR3 has 18 amino acids. Germline CDR1 LNHDA, CDR2 SQIVND (reference sequence). V gave up 1 base and J gave up 3 bases, with 22 bases separating them. In nucleotides, the CDR3 is TGTGCCAGTAGTATAGTTTACCAGGGAAACCCGGAAAGCTACGAGCAGTACTTC. Encoded protein: CASSIVYQGNPESYEQYF.

This clonotype was detected ten times or more. The chain joins TRBV7-3 to TRBJ2-2, with TRBD2 matching 9 bases. The V segment lost 5 bases and the J segment 4 bases; nucleotides outside the gene matches: 26. The CDR3 has 22 amino acids. Germline assignment: CDR1 SGHTA and CDR2 FQGTGA. The CDR3 sequence: CASSPPPSVAGVPARGTGELFF. DNA of the CDR3: TGTGCCAGCAGCCCCCCTCCATCAGTAGCGGGAGTACCCGCCCGTGGCACCGGGGAGCTGTTTTTT.

This clonotype is medium-sized within its sample. The V and J genes are TRBV24-1 and TRBJ2-3; D is undetermined. The CDR3 is 11 amino acids. Trimming pared 8 bases from V and 4 bases from J, leaving 6 bases between. Germline assignment: CDR1 KGHDR and CDR2 SFDVKD. This CDR3 is CATTYADTQYF. CDR3 DNA sequence: TGTGCCACCACGTATGCAGATACGCAGTATTTT.

This clonotype was seen ten or more times. The rearrangement uses TRBV27 and TRBJ1-5; TRBD1 aligns across 7 bases. CDR1 and CDR2 (germline): MNHEY, SMNVEV (reference sequence). The V gene end was trimmed by 4 bases and the J gene end by 9 bases; junction bases not matched to a gene: 3. This CDR3 has 12 residues. The CDR3 DNA sequence: TGTGCCAGCAGTTGGACAGGAGGGCCCCAGCATTTT. This sequence encodes CASSWTGGPQHF.